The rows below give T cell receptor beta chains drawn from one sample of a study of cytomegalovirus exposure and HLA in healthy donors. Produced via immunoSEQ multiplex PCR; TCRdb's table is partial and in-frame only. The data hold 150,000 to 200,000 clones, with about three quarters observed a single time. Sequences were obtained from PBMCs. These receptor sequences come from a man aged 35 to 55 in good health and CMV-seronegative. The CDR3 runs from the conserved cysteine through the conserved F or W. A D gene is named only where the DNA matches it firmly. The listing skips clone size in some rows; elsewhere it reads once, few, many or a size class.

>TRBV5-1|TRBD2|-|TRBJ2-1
CASSIAGGHYNEQFF
TGCGCCAGCAGCATAGCGGGGGGCCATTACAATGAGCAGTTCTTC
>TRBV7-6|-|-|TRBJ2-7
CASSQIRGTEQYF
TGTGCCAGCAGCCAGATAAGGGGTACTGAGCAGTACTTC
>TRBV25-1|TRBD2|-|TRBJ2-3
CASSGITSDGFTDTQYF
TGTGCCAGCAGTGGGATTACTAGCGACGGTTTCACAGATACGCAGTATTTT
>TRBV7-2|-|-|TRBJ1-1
CASSQGVNTEAFF
TGTGCCAGCAGCCAAGGGGTGAACACTGAAGCTTTCTTT
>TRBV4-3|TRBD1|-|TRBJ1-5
CASSQGQGVNQPQHF
TGCGCCAGCAGCCAAGGACAGGGGGTCAATCAGCCCCAGCATTTT
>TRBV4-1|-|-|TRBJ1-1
CASSQGRGTTEAFF
TGCGCCAGCAGCCAAGGTCGGGGGACCACTGAAGCTTTCTTT
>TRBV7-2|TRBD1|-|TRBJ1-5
CASSLGRGQGQPQHF
TGTGCCAGCAGCTTAGGGAGGGGGCAGGGGCAGCCCCAGCATTTT
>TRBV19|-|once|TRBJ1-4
CASRRDSGATNEKLFF
TGTGCCAGTAGACGGGACTCGGGGGCAACTAATGAAAAACTGTTTTTT
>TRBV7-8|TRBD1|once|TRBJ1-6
CASSPHRDRSYNSPLHF
TGTGCCAGCAGCCCGCACCGGGACAGGTCTTATAATTCACCCCTCCACTTT
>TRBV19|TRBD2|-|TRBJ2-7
CASSIGSGAYYEQYF
TGTGCCAGTAGTATAGGCAGCGGGGCATACTACGAGCAGTACTTC
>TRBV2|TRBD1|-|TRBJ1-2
CASSEGNRGRPGYTF
TGTGCCAGCAGTGAAGGTAACAGGGGGCGACCTGGCTACACCTTC
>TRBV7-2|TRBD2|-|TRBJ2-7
CASSLALAGAYEQYF
TGTGCCAGCAGCTTAGCGTTAGCGGGAGCCTACGAGCAGTACTTC
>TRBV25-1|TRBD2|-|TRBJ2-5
CASSGLGRAQETQYF
TGTGCCAGCAGTGGCCTCGGGAGGGCCCAAGAGACCCAGTACTTC
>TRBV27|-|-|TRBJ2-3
CASSLLGGTQYF
TGTGCCAGCAGCCTTCTCGGGGGTACGCAGTATTTT
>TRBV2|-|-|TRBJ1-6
CASTSSYNSPLHF
TGTGCCAGCACGAGCTCCTATAATTCACCCCTCCACTTT
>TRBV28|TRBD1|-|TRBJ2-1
CASSSYRGGYNEQFF
TGTGCCAGCAGTTCCTACAGGGGTGGCTACAATGAGCAGTTCTTC
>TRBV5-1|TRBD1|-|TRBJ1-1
CASSPQTGGGTEAFF
TGCGCCAGCAGCCCCCAAACAGGGGGCGGAACTGAAGCTTTCTTT
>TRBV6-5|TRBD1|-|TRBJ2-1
CASRSDRDRQFF
TGTGCCAGCAGGTCGGACAGGGATCGGCAGTTCTTC
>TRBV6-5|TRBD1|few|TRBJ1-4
CASSYGQGRNEKLFF
TGTGCCAGCAGCTACGGACAGGGGAGAAACGAAAAACTGTTTTTT
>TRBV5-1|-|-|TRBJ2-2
CASTPGGNSPGELFF
TGCGCCAGCACTCCGGGCGGGAATTCTCCCGGGGAGCTGTTTTTT
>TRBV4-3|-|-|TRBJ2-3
CASSQEGPGAGVDTQYF
TGCGCCAGCAGCCAAGAGGGGCCGGGGGCGGGGGTAGATACGCAGTATTTT
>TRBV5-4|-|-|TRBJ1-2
CASSPEPDSTNYGYTF
TGTGCCAGCAGCCCCGAGCCGGACAGCACTAACTATGGCTACACCTTC